The source of this T cell receptor beta chain is a study of response to subunit inactivated influenza vaccine. The CDR3 runs to 12 residues. From the RT-PCR reads, TCRdb called clonotypes with MiXCR, one entry per CDR3 protein. The sample holds 500,000 to 600,000 distinct CDR3 sequences; around 10% are singletons and the top ten take approximately 11%. This clonotype was counted ten times or more. At one of its ends the junction is not consistent with the germline gene, which may arise from a read error. These same records also appear under a second study, on T cells expressing NK-cell markers. In that study: As the method of synthesis, 5'RACE template switching with UMIs yielded TCR beta cDNA. There were several donors in whom these clonotypes also led the CD3+CD56-NKG2C+ fraction. Expanded NKG2C+ T cell clones had unclear HCMV specificity.

The specimen was PBMCs from blood, collected on the day of vaccination. The clonotype was recovered from a man in his fifties who received an inactivated influenza vaccine. This chain links TRBV12-3 or TRBV12-4 with TRBJ2-2, with unresolved D. The CDR3 region is CASSLGTGELFF. The CDR3 DNA sequence: TGTGCCAGCAGCTTAGGCACCGGGGAGCTGTTTTTT.